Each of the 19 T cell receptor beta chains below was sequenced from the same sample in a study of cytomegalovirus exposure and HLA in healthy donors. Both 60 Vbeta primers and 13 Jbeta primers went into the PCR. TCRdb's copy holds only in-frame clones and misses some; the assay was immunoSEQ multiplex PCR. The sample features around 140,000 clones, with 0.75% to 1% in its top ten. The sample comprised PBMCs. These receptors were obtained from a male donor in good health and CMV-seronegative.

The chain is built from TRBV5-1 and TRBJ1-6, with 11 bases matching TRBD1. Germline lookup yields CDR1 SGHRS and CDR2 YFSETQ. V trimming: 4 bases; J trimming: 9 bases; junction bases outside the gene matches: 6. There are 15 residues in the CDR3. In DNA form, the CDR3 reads TGCGCCAGCAGCAACGGACAGGGGGCATCTTCACCCCTCCACTTT. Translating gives CASSNGQGASSPLHF.

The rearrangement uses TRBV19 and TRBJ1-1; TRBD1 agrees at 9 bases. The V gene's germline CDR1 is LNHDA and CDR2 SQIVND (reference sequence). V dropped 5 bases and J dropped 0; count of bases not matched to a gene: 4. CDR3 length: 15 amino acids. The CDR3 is CASSLWTGVNTEAFF. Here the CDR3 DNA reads TGTGCCAGTAGTCTCTGGACAGGGGTGAACACTGAAGCTTTCTTT.

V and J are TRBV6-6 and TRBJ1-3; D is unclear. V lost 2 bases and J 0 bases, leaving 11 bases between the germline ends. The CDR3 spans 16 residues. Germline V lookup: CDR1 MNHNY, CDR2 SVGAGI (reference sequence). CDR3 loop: CASSYEVTSSGNTIYF. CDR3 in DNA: TGTGCCAGCAGTTACGAGGTAACGAGCTCTGGAAACACCATATATTTT.

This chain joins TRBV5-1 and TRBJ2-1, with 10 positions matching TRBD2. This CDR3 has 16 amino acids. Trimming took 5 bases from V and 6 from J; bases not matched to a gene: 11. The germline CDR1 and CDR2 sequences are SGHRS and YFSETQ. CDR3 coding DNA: TGCGCCAGCAGTCTGAGCGGGAGGGCCTTGGGCAATGAGCAGTTCTTC. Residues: CASSLSGRALGNEQFF.

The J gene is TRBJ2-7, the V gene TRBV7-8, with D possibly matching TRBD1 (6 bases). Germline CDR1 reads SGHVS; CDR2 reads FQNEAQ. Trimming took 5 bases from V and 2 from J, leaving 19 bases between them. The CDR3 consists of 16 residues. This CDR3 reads CASSVRQVLSTYEQYF. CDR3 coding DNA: TGTGCCAGCAGCGTGAGACAGGTACTCTCCACCTACGAGCAGTACTTC.

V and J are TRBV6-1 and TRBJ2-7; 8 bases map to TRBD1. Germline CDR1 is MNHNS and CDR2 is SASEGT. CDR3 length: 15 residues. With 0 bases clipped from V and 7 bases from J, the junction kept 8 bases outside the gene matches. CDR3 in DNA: TGTGCCAGCAGTGAAGCCGGACAGGGACCATTGGAGCAGTACTTC. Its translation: CASSEAGQGPLEQYF.

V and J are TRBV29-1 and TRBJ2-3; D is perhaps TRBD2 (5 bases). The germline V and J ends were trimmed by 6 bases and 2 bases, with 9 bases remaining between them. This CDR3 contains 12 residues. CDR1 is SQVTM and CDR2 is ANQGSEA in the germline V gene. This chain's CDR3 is CSVGLLTDTQYF. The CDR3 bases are TGCAGCGTAGGACTCCTCACAGATACGCAGTATTTT.

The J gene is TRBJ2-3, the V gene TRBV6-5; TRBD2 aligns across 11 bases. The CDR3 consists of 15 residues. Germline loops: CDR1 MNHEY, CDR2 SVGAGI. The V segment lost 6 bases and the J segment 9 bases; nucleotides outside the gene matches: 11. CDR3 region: CASSRTSGWEGTQYF. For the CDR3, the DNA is TGTGCCAGCAGCCGGACTAGCGGGTGGGAGGGGACGCAGTATTTT.

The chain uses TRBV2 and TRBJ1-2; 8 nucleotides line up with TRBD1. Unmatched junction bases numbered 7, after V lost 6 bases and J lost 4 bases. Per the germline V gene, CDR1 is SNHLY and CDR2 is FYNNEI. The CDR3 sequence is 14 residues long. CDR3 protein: CASRPGQGGYGYTF. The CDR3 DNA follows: TGTGCCAGCAGACCCGGACAGGGAGGCTATGGCTACACCTTC.

In DNA form, the CDR3 reads TGTGCCAGCTCACCATGGACAGGGGGCGCCGGGGAGCTGTTTTTT. Translated, it gives CASSPWTGGAGELFF. The V and J genes are TRBV18 and TRBJ2-2; TRBD1 aligns across 11 bases. The germline V gene has CDR1 KGHSH and CDR2 LQKENI. The V gene end was trimmed by 2 bases and the J gene end by 6 bases; junction bases not matched to a gene: 2. The CDR3 consists of 15 residues. Full variable domain (rest looked up from reference TRBV18 and TRBJ2-2): NAGVMQNPRHLVRRRGQEARLRCSPMKGHSHVYWYRQLPEEGLKFMVYLQKENIIDESGMPKERFSAEFPKEGPSILRIQQVVRGDSAAYFCASSPWTGGAGELFFGEGSRLTVL.

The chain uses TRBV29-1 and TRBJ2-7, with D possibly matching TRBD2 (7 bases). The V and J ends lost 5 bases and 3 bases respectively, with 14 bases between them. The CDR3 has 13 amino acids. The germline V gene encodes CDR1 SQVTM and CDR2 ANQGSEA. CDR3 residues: CSVFTGGLYEQYF. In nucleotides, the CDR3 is TGCAGCGTTTTCACGGGGGGCCTCTACGAGCAGTACTTC.

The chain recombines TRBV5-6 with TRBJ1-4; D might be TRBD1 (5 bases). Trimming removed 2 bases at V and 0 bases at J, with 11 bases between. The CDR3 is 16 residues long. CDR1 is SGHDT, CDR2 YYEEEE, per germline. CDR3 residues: CASSFGGFTTNEKLFF. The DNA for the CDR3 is TGTGCCAGCAGCTTTGGGGGGTTTACAACTAATGAAAAACTGTTTTTT.

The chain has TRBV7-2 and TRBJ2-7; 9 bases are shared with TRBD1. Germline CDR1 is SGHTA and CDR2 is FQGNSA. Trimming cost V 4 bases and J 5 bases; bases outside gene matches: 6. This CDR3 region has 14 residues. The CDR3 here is CASSSSGQGDEQYF. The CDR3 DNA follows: TGTGCCAGCAGCTCATCGGGACAGGGCGACGAGCAGTACTTC.

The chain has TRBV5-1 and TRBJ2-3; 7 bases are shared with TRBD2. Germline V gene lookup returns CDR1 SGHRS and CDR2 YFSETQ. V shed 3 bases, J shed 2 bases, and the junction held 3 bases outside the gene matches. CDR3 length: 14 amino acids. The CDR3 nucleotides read TGCGCCAGCAGCTGGGACTACTCCACAGATACGCAGTATTTT. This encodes CASSWDYSTDTQYF.

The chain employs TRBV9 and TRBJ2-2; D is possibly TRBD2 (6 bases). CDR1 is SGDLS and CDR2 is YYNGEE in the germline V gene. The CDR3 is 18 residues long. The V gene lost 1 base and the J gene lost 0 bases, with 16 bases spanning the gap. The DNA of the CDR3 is TGTGCCAGCAGCGTATTCATGGCGGGGCGAACGAACACCGGGGAGCTGTTTTTT. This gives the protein CASSVFMAGRTNTGELFF.

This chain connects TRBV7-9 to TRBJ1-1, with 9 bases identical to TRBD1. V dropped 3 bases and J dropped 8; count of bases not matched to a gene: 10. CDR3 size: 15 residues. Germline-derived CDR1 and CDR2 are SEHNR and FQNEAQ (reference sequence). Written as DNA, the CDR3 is TGTGCCAGCAGCTTCCCGGGACAGGGATCTAGGGAAGCTTTCTTT. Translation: CASSFPGQGSREAFF.

The CDR3 DNA reads as TGTGCCAGCTCGCCGGGGGACGCCGGGGAGCTGTTTTTT. This sequence encodes CASSPGDAGELFF. The chain has TRBV18 and TRBJ2-2, with TRBD2 as a possible D gene (6 bases). CDR3 size: 13 residues. The germline V gene has CDR1 KGHSH and CDR2 LQKENI. The ends were cut back, 6 bases at V and 6 bases at J, with 11 bases in the middle. Full variable domain (remainder filled in from reference TRBV18 and TRBJ2-2): NAGVMQNPRHLVRRRGQEARLRCSPMKGHSHVYWYRQLPEEGLKFMVYLQKENIIDESGMPKERFSAEFPKEGPSILRIQQVVRGDSAAYFCASSPGDAGELFFGEGSRLTVL.

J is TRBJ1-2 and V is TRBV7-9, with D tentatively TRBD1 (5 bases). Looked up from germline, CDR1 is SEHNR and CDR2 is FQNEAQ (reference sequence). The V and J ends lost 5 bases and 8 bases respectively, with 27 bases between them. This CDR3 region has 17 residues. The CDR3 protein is CASSTVGGTAKEWGYTF. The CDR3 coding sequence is TGTGCCAGCAGCACCGTGGGGGGGACCGCAAAAGAGTGGGGCTACACCTTC.

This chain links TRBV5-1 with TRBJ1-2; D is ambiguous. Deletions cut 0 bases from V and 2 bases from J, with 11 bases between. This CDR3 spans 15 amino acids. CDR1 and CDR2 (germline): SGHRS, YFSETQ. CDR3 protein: CASSLDGQKNYGYTF. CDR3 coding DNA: TGCGCCAGCAGCTTGGATGGCCAAAAGAACTATGGCTACACCTTC.